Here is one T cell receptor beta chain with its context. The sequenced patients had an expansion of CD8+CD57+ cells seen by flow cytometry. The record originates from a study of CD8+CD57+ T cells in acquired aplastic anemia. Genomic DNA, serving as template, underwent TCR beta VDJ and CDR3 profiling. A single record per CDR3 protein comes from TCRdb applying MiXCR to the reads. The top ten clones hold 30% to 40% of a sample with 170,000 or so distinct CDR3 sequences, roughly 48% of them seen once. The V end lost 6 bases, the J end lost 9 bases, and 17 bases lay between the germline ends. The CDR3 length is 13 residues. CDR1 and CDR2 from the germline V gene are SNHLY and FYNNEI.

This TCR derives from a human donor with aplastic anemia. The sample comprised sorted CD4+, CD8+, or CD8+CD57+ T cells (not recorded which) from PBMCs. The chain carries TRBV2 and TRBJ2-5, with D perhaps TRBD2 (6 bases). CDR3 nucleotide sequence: TGTGCCAGCAGAGACACGGGCGGGATGGCCCAGTACTTC. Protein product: CASRDTGGMAQYF. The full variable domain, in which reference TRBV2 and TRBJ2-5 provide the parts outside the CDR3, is EPEVTQTPSHQVTQMGQEVILRCVPISNHLYFYWYRQILGQKVEFLVSFYNNEISEKSEIFDDQFSVERPDGSNFTLKIRSTKLEDSAMYFCASRDTGGMAQYFGPGTRLLVL.